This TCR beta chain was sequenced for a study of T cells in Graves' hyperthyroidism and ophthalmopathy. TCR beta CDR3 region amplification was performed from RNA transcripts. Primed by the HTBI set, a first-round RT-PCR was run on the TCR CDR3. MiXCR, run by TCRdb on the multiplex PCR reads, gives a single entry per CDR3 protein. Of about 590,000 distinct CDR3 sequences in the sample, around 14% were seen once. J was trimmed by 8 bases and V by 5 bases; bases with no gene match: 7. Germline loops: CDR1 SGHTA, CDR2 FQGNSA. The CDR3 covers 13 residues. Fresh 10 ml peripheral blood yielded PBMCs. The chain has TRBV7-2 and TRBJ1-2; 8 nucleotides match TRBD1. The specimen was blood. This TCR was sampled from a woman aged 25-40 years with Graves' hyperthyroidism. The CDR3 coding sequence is TGTGCCAGCAGCAGGGACAGGCGGGAAGGCTACACCTTC. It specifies CASSRDRREGYTF.